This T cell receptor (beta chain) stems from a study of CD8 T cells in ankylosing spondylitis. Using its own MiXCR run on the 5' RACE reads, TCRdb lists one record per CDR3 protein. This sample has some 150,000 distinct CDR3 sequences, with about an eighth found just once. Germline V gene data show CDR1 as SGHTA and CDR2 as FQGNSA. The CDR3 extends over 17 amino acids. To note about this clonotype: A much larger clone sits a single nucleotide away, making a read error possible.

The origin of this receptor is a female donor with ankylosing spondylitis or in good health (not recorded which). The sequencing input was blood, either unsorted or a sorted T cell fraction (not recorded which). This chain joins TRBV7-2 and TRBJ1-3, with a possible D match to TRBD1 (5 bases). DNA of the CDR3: TGTGCCAGCAGCTTAGGCCGATGGGGGATCTCTGGAAACACCTTATATTTT. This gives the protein CASSLGRWGISGNTLYF.